This T cell receptor beta chain was identified in a study of T cells in Graves' hyperthyroidism and ophthalmopathy. Study observations and caveats: Researchers found most expanded thyroid clonotypes above 0.001 in blood as well.

This CDR3 region has 15 residues. J gave up 3 bases and V 5 bases, and 6 bases lay outside the gene matches. The germline V gene encodes CDR1 MNHEY and CDR2 SVGEGT. This clonotype showed up many times. Its antigen is still unknown. RNA transcripts yielded amplified TCR beta CDR3 regions. A set of HTBI primers served as the primers for a first-round RT-PCR of the TCR CDR3. TCRdb ran MiXCR on the multiplex PCR reads and lists one entry per CDR3 protein. The sample lists approximately 600,000 distinct CDR3 sequences; approximately 15% were seen once. The V gene is TRBV6-2 or TRBV6-3, the J gene TRBJ2-3; 9 bases fit TRBD1. The sample was blood. The TCR was taken from a woman aged 25 to 39 with Graves' hyperthyroidism that later progressed to Graves' ophthalmopathy. The CDR3 DNA is TGTGCCAGCAGTGGACCGGGACAGGGAACAGATACGCAGTATTTT. Its protein is CASSGPGQGTDTQYF.